These 28 T cell receptor beta chains share one sample of origin, sequenced in a study of blood T cells in healthy people across ages. Next came a second PCR, run for roughly 7 to 12 cycles, which used a sample-barcoded 5' primer along with a J-beta primer mix. One entry per CDR3 protein, called by TCRdb with MiXCR from the 5' RACE reads. The data contain 1.5 million to 2 million distinct CDR3 sequences, 25% to 30% of them seen just once; the ten biggest clones take up roughly 8.2%. The sample comprised blood. The receptors originated from a woman aged 25 to 45 in good health.

The chain combines TRBV12-3 or TRBV12-4 with TRBJ1-3, with TRBD1 as a possible D gene (5 bases). V shed 2 bases and J shed 8 bases, with 10 bases lying between them. The length of the CDR3 is 13 residues. The CDR3 loop is CASSLQGRDTIYF. CDR3 bases: TGTGCCAGCAGTTTACAGGGACGGGACACCATATATTTT.

The sample holds a few counts of this clonotype. V is TRBV4-3 and J is TRBJ2-7; 8 positions agree with TRBD2. The J call may be incorrect, as the DNA end agrees better with TRBJ2-5. Germline CDR1 is LGHNA and CDR2 is YSLEER. This CDR3 region has 14 residues. The CDR3 DNA is TGCGCCAGCAGCCCGATGAACGGGGGGGGGACCCAGTACTTC. It is translated as CASSPMNGGGTQYF.

J is TRBJ2-3 and V is TRBV5-1; TRBD1 aligns across 8 bases. CDR3 length: 17 residues. Trimming cost V 0 bases and J 10 bases; bases outside gene matches: 16. Germline CDR1 is SGHRS and CDR2 is YFSETQ. The CDR3: CASSLEGTRTGTVAQYF. The CDR3 DNA is TGCGCCAGCAGCTTGGAAGGGACCCGGACAGGGACAGTGGCGCAGTATTTT.

This rearrangement joins TRBV30 to TRBJ1-4, with D possibly TRBD1 on 5 matching bases. The CDR3 is 15 amino acids. Germline-derived CDR1 and CDR2 are GTSNPN and SVGIG (reference sequence). The germline V and J ends were trimmed by 0 bases and 3 bases, with 11 bases remaining between them. The CDR3 nucleotides read TGTGCCTGGAGTGTGAGGGACGGGGCTAATGAAAAACTGTTTTTT. Amino acids: CAWSVRDGANEKLFF.

This clonotype was picked up a small number of times. CDR3 sequence (DNA): TGTGCCACCAGTGATCCGGGACTAGCGGGGGGGCGCAATGAGCAGTTCTTC. This gives the protein CATSDPGLAGGRNEQFF. The V and J genes are TRBV24-1 and TRBJ2-1; 16 nucleotides match TRBD2. Per germline, CDR1 KGHDR and CDR2 SFDVKD. This CDR3 is 17 amino acids long. Unmatched junction bases numbered 4, after V lost 3 bases and J lost 6 bases.

This clonotype was recorded many times. The rearrangement joins TRBV11-2 to TRBJ2-5; 8 bases align to TRBD1. Trimming removed 1 base from V and 0 bases from J; junction bases left unmatched: 4. The CDR3 totals 16 residues. Germline CDR1 is SGHAT and CDR2 is FQNNGV. The CDR3: CASSLVRTGYQETQYF. CDR3 nucleotides: TGTGCCAGCAGCTTAGTCCGGACAGGGTACCAAGAGACCCAGTACTTC.

The sample holds many counts of this clonotype. This chain joins TRBV5-1 and TRBJ2-1; D not resolved. Trimming removed 3 bases at V and 6 bases at J, with 13 bases between. This CDR3 has 14 residues. Germline-derived CDR1 and CDR2 are SGHRS and YFSETQ. The CDR3 sequence: CASSYPGRFNEQFF. As DNA, the CDR3 is TGCGCCAGCAGCTACCCCGGACGTTTCAATGAGCAGTTCTTC.

V is TRBV10-2 and J is TRBJ2-5; D remains ambiguous. There are 12 residues in the CDR3. CDR1 and CDR2 (germline): WSHSY, SAAADI. V was shortened by 8 bases and J by 5 bases, with 12 bases between the two germline ends. This CDR3 reads CASLRVGETQYF. DNA for the CDR3: TGCGCCAGCCTCCGGGTCGGGGAGACCCAGTACTTC.

This sequence joins TRBV7-2 and TRBJ1-6; no definite D call. CDR3 length equals 12 residues. The germline V and J ends were trimmed by 3 bases and 9 bases, with 6 bases remaining between them. The V gene's germline CDR1 is SGHTA and CDR2 FQGNSA. The CDR3 DNA sequence: TGTGCCAGCAGCTTCACTTTTTCACCCCTCCACTTT. Amino acids: CASSFTFSPLHF.

This clonotype was observed many times. This chain uses TRBV4-2 with TRBJ2-7; D might be TRBD1 or TRBD2, each matching 5 bases. V lost 0 bases and J lost 0, with 12 bases in between. CDR3 length: 16 amino acids. Germline V gene data show CDR1 as LGHNA and CDR2 as YNFKEQ. The CDR3 DNA reads as TGTGCCAGCAGCCAAGAATCGGGGCTAGCCTCCTACGAGCAGTACTTC. Translating it yields CASSQESGLASYEQYF.

V is TRBV28 and J is TRBJ1-2; 7 bases align to TRBD1. The J segment lost 3 bases and the V segment lost 7 bases, leaving 11 bases of the junction unmatched. The germline CDR1 and CDR2 sequences are MDHEN and SYDVKM. The CDR3 consists of 15 residues. CDR3 loop: CASTLDRVGDYGYTF. The CDR3 DNA is TGTGCCAGCACCCTAGACAGGGTAGGGGACTATGGCTACACCTTC.

This clonotype was counted many times. The chain employs TRBV3-1 and TRBJ2-1; D not resolved. The germline V gene encodes CDR1 LGHDT and CDR2 YNNKEL (reference sequence). V lost 6 bases, J lost 8 bases, and 8 bases lay in between. This CDR3 is 11 amino acids long. CDR3 sequence: CASRFLDEQFF. Written as DNA, the CDR3 is TGTGCCAGCAGATTCCTGGATGAGCAGTTCTTC.

This clonotype turned up a few times. V and J are TRBV12-3 or TRBV12-4 and TRBJ1-6; D gene ambiguous. V lost 5 bases and J lost 4, with 12 bases in between. The CDR3 is made up of 15 amino acids. The CDR3 is CASSPRRDYNSPLHF. CDR3 in DNA: TGTGCCAGCAGTCCCCGTCGGGATTATAATTCACCCCTCCACTTT.

This clonotype was counted only a few times. The V and J genes are TRBV11-2 and TRBJ2-4; D may be TRBD1 or TRBD2 (5 bases each). Trimming cost V 5 bases and J 9 bases, with 20 bases left between them. Germline values: CDR1 SGHAT, CDR2 FQNNGV. There are 15 residues in the CDR3. The CDR3 loop reads CASSRGSGTYVIQYF. The CDR3 DNA follows: TGTGCCAGCAGCCGCGGTTCAGGGACGTATGTCATTCAGTACTTC. Drawing the rest from reference TRBV11-2 and TRBJ2-4, the complete variable domain is EAGVAQSPRYKIIEKRQSVAFWCNPISGHATLYWYQQILGQGPKLLIQFQNNGVVDDSQLPKDRFSAERLKGVDSTLKIQPAKLEDSAVYLCASSRGSGTYVIQYFGAGTRLSVL.

The chain has TRBV6-5 and TRBJ1-1; TRBD1 might be the D (5 bases). Germline CDR1 is MNHEY and CDR2 is SVGAGI. The V end lost 6 bases, the J end lost 1 base, and 18 bases lay between the germline ends. The CDR3 extends over 16 amino acids. The chain's CDR3 is CASRSRSQGRNTEAFF. CDR3 coding DNA: TGTGCCAGCAGATCCCGGTCGCAGGGTCGGAACACTGAAGCTTTCTTT.

Details on this clonotype: One base away lies a much larger clone, so this may be a sequencing read error. This chain uses TRBV5-1 with TRBJ2-1; D is undetermined. CDR1 SGHRS and CDR2 YFSETQ come from the germline V gene. The CDR3 has 14 amino acids. V lost 0 bases, J lost 5 bases, and 9 bases lay in between. CDR3 coding DNA: TGCGCCAGCAGCTTGGTGGCCATTGACAATGAGCAGTTCTTC. Its protein is CASSLVAIDNEQFF.

The sample holds many counts of this clonotype. The chain joins TRBV6-1 to TRBJ1-6, with no clear D. The V gene's germline CDR1 is MNHNS and CDR2 SASEGT. Trimming took 3 bases from V and 7 from J, leaving 10 bases between them. CDR3 length equals 14 residues. The CDR3 nucleotides read TGTGCCAGCAGTGAGGTCAGAAAAAATTCACCCCTCCACTTT. Translation gives CASSEVRKNSPLHF.

This chain uses TRBV20-1 with TRBJ2-4; D not certain. V was shortened by 4 bases and J by 6 bases, with 19 bases between the two germline ends. The CDR3 has 15 amino acids. Per germline, CDR1 DFQATT and CDR2 SNEGSKA (reference sequence). The CDR3 region is CSANPPAEGLNIQYF. CDR3 bases: TGCAGTGCTAACCCGCCAGCCGAAGGGTTAAACATTCAGTACTTC.

V is TRBV6-5 and J is TRBJ1-1; perhaps TRBD1 as D (6 bases). The CDR3 consists of 16 residues. With 2 bases removed from V and 5 bases from J, the gap between germline ends came to 18 bases. Germline CDR1 MNHEY, CDR2 SVGAGI. CDR3 region: CASSYSPAGARTEAFF. In DNA, the CDR3 is TGTGCCAGCAGTTACAGCCCCGCGGGGGCGAGGACTGAAGCTTTCTTT.

The CDR3 spells CASSLGSDRASEAQYF. The DNA for the CDR3 is TGTGCCAGCAGCTTAGGCTCGGACAGGGCTTCCGAGGCCCAGTACTTC. The chain couples TRBV7-9 to TRBJ2-7; 8 positions match TRBD1. Germline CDR1 SEHNR, CDR2 FQNEAQ (reference sequence). The CDR3 is 16 residues long. The V and J ends lost 1 base and 10 bases, in that order; junction bases with no gene match: 15.

The rearrangement uses TRBV7-2 and TRBJ2-7; 7 nucleotides align to TRBD2. This CDR3 is built from 17 residues. After removal of 3 bases from V and 0 bases from J, the junction contained 11 bases not matched to a gene. CDR1 is SGHTA and CDR2 is FQGNSA in the germline V gene. The CDR3 sequence: CASSLSGVGGHSYEQYF. The CDR3 coding sequence is TGTGCCAGCAGCTTGTCCGGGGTGGGAGGGCACTCCTACGAGCAGTACTTC.

The J gene is TRBJ2-7, the V gene TRBV11-2, with D perhaps matching TRBD1 (5 bases). The J call may be mistaken, given a closer DNA end match to TRBJ2-5. In germline, CDR1 is SGHAT, CDR2 FQNNGV. This CDR3 region has 14 residues. CDR3 DNA: TGTGCCAGCAGCTTAGTGCAGGGATCCGGGACCCAGTACTTC. Amino acid sequence: CASSLVQGSGTQYF.

A note on this clonotype: Just one base apart from a much larger clone, this may be a read error. The chain joins TRBV10-2 to TRBJ2-5; D uncertain. In germline, CDR1 is WSHSY, CDR2 SAAADI. V gave up 4 bases and J gave up 7 bases, with 7 bases separating them. The CDR3 totals 11 residues. The CDR3 protein is CASSGLRTQYF. In DNA, the CDR3 is TGCGCCAGCAGTGGGTTGAGGACCCAGTACTTC.

This clonotype was seen at least ten times. This chain links TRBV27 with TRBJ2-5; D is perhaps TRBD2 (5 bases). The germline V gene encodes CDR1 MNHEY and CDR2 SMNVEV (reference sequence). Trimming left V 8 bases short and J 1 base short, with 11 bases between. The CDR3 loop spans 13 amino acids. The CDR3 nucleotides read TGTGCCAGCGCGAGGCTAGCCCAAGAGACCCAGTACTTC. Encoded protein: CASARLAQETQYF.

The chain is built from TRBV7-6 and TRBJ2-1; D is undetermined. This CDR3 is 16 amino acids long. Germline-derived CDR1 and CDR2 are SGHVS and FNYEAQ. V lost 2 bases and J lost 3, with 14 bases in between. The CDR3 DNA reads TGTGCCAGCAGCTTAATCTCGGAACTCGACTACAATGAGCAGTTCTTC. It specifies CASSLISELDYNEQFF.

The chain uses TRBV5-1 and TRBJ1-1; 8 bases match TRBD1. CDR1 and CDR2 (germline): SGHRS, YFSETQ. There are 14 residues in the CDR3. V shed 4 bases, J shed 4 bases, and the junction held 6 bases outside the gene matches. The DNA of the CDR3 is TGCGCCAGCAGCACCGCTGACAGGGGCACTGAAGCTTTCTTT. Encoded protein: CASSTADRGTEAFF.

The table lists this clonotype with a count of one. This chain uses TRBV7-9 with TRBJ2-1, with 10 bases that match TRBD2. Germline CDR1 and CDR2: SEHNR and FQNEAQ (reference sequence). The CDR3 extends over 15 amino acids. Germline trimming cut 5 bases from V and 4 bases from J; bases unmatched to any gene: 5. CDR3 sequence: CASSPWTSGYNEQFF. The CDR3 nucleotides are TGTGCCAGCAGCCCTTGGACTAGCGGTTACAATGAGCAGTTCTTC.

As regards this clonotype: With a much larger clone just one base away, this may be a read error. The V gene is TRBV7-2, the J gene TRBJ2-5, with a weak D call TRBD2 (6 bases). The CDR3 sequence is 14 residues long. Per germline, CDR1 SGHTA and CDR2 FQGNSA. Trimming took off 5 bases at V and 5 bases at J, with 15 bases between the two ends. The CDR3 coding sequence is TGTGCCAGCAGCGTTGCGGAGGGAGGCGAGACCCAGTACTTC. Translating gives CASSVAEGGETQYF.